Presented here are 12 T cell receptor beta chains from one specimen sequenced in a study of blood T cell repertoires in COVID-19. Using immunoSEQ multiplex PCR, the repertoire was profiled, and TCRdb retains in-frame clones only, with some absent. The sample shows just over 250,000 clones, approximately 89% of them seen only once. Sequenced input: peripheral blood. The receptor source for this set is a woman between 50 and 59 years old with acute or convalescent COVID-19.

The V and J genes are TRBV5-1 and TRBJ2-7; 7 bases are shared with TRBD2. Per germline, CDR1 SGHRS and CDR2 YFSETQ. The trim removed 3 bases at V and 9 bases at J, leaving 12 bases unmatched. CDR3 length equals 14 residues. Here the CDR3 reads CASSSGITSEGQYF. The DNA for the CDR3 is TGCGCCAGCAGCTCTGGAATTACTAGCGAGGGGCAGTACTTC.

The chain joins TRBV7-9 to TRBJ1-1, with 7 bases fitting TRBD1. CDR1 is SEHNR, CDR2 FQNEAQ, per germline (reference sequence). The junction had 11 bases not matched to a gene; V was cut back by 4 bases and J by 3 bases. The CDR3 covers 16 residues. CDR3 nucleotides: TGTGCCAGCAGCTCCCTTGACAGGGCGTTCGACACTGAAGCTTTCTTT. Amino acids: CASSSLDRAFDTEAFF.

The chain combines TRBV27 with TRBJ1-6, with D tentatively TRBD1 (6 bases). V was shortened by 9 bases and J by 7 bases, with 13 bases between the two germline ends. From germline, CDR1 is MNHEY and CDR2 SMNVEV (reference sequence). The CDR3 runs to 13 residues. The CDR3 is CASLGGGNSPLHF. The CDR3 coding sequence is TGTGCCAGTCTAGGGGGGGGAAATTCACCCCTCCACTTT.

This chain connects TRBV27 to TRBJ2-1, with a tentative D call TRBD1 (7 bases). V lost 3 bases and J lost 0, with 12 bases in between. Germline V gene sequence: CDR1 MNHEY, CDR2 SMNVEV (reference sequence). The CDR3 loop spans 16 amino acids. The CDR3 DNA reads TGTGCCAGCAGTTTTTATCAGGGGGGCTCCTACAATGAGCAGTTCTTC. It encodes CASSFYQGGSYNEQFF.

V gene TRBV5-4 combines with J gene TRBJ2-5; possible D gene TRBD1, 5 bases. The germline V and J ends were trimmed by 0 bases and 4 bases, with 10 bases remaining between them. This CDR3 has 14 residues. CDR1 SGHNT and CDR2 YYREEE come from the germline V gene (reference sequence). CDR3 sequence: CASSLEAQGETQYF. As DNA, the CDR3 is TGTGCCAGCAGCTTGGAGGCTCAGGGAGAGACCCAGTACTTC.

This clone was picked up one time. V is TRBV12-3 or TRBV12-4 and J is TRBJ1-2; D is perhaps TRBD1 (5 bases). CDR3 length: 12 residues. The V end lost 6 bases, the J end lost 4 bases, and 9 bases lay between the germline ends. The CDR3 nucleotides are TGTGCCAGCAGCTCGGACACCTATGGCTACACCTTC. Its protein is CASSSDTYGYTF.

The chain has TRBV19 and TRBJ2-7, with 15 positions matching TRBD2. The CDR3 contains 16 residues. V shed 5 bases and J 4 bases; nucleotides not matched to a gene: 6. The germline gives CDR1 LNHDA, CDR2 SQIVND (reference sequence). The CDR3 DNA follows: TGTGCCAGTAGTGCCTCCGGGACTAGCGGGAGGTACGAGCAGTACTTC. Protein product: CASSASGTSGRYEQYF.

CDR3 region: CASSWAGTSYNEQFF. The CDR3 DNA follows: TGTGCCAGCAGCTGGGCCGGGACTAGCTACAATGAGCAGTTCTTC. The chain employs TRBV7-8 and TRBJ2-1; TRBD2 matches 8 bases. The CDR3 runs 15 residues. V shed 4 bases, J shed 3 bases, and the junction held 5 bases outside the gene matches. Germline CDR1 SGHVS, CDR2 FQNEAQ.

The sample holds one count of this clone. The rearrangement links TRBV28 to TRBJ1-6; 7 bases are shared with TRBD1. With V trimmed by 5 bases and J by 8 bases, 3 bases remained unmatched. The V gene's germline CDR1 is MDHEN and CDR2 SYDVKM. This CDR3 region has 13 residues. The CDR3 region is CASSRQGYSPLHF. The CDR3 DNA reads as TGTGCCAGCAGTAGACAGGGTTATTCACCCCTCCACTTT.

The chain is built from TRBV6-5 and TRBJ1-1, with D perhaps matching TRBD1 (5 bases). CDR3 size: 14 residues. Trimming stripped 7 bases from V and 0 bases from J, with 12 bases between. Germline V lookup: CDR1 MNHEY, CDR2 SVGAGI. The CDR3 region has the DNA TGTGCCAGCAAGCCAGGGCCTTTGAACACTGAAGCTTTCTTT. Residues: CASKPGPLNTEAFF.

The chain is built from TRBV2 and TRBJ2-5; possibly TRBD1 for D (5 bases). The CDR3 is made up of 13 amino acids. Trimming removed 6 bases from V and 2 bases from J, with 10 bases in between. From germline, CDR1 is SNHLY and CDR2 FYNNEI. CDR3 sequence: CASRRRQQETQYF. The CDR3, as DNA: TGTGCCAGCAGGAGGAGACAGCAAGAGACCCAGTACTTC.

The chain uses TRBV4-1 and TRBJ2-1; D is possibly TRBD2 (6 bases). Germline loops: CDR1 MGHRA, CDR2 YSYEKL. Trimming pared 2 bases from V and 1 base from J, leaving 15 bases between. The CDR3 contains 17 residues. CDR3 coding DNA: TGCGCCAGCAGCCAACCACGACTAGTTCGGTCCTACAATGAGCAGTTCTTC. The encoded protein is CASSQPRLVRSYNEQFF.